These T cell receptor beta chains were read from a single sample in a study of T-cell reconstitution after alpha-beta-depleted transplantation in children. TCRdb processed the PCR reads anew with MiXCR; each CDR3 protein has one entry. The table shows 120,000 or so distinct CDR3 sequences, with 10% occurring only once. The sample here was PBMCs from the stem cell graft donor, taken from the stem cell graft. The receptors shown here come from a human donor who donated a stem cell graft to a child with acute lymphoblastic leukemia. CDR3s include the opening cysteine and the closing phenylalanine or tryptophan. The D gene is left open where the match is weak. The listing skips clone size in some rows; elsewhere it reads once, few, many or a size class.

>NA|TRBV5-1|TRBJ2-5|NA
CASSLVPGPEETQYF
TGCGCCAGCAGCTTGGTGCCAGGCCCGGAGGAGACCCAGTACTTC
>TRBD1|TRBV18|TRBJ2-7|many
CASRTGKNEQYF
TGTGCCAGCCGGACAGGGAAAAACGAGCAGTACTTC
>NA|TRBV6-1|TRBJ1-1|many
CASSPPTGNTEAFF
TGTGCCAGCAGTCCCCCGACGGGGAACACTGAAGCTTTCTTT
>NA|TRBV19|TRBJ1-1|NA
CASSTDTTNTEAFF
TGTGCCAGTAGTACCGACACTACGAACACTGAAGCTTTCTTT
>TRBD1|TRBV5-1|TRBJ1-1|many
CASSPVPGGVGAFF
TGCGCCAGCAGCCCGGTACCAGGGGGCGTGGGTGCTTTCTTT
>NA|TRBV15|TRBJ1-5|many
CATSSGGGQPQHF
TGTGCCACCAGCAGTGGGGGAGGTCAGCCCCAGCATTTT
>NA|TRBV29-1|TRBJ2-3|many
CSVEGGTGASTDTQYF
TGCAGCGTTGAAGGGGGCACAGGCGCTAGCACAGATACGCAGTATTTT
>NA|TRBV11-1|TRBJ1-2|many
CASSLERSFYGYTF
TGTGCCAGCAGCTTGGAAAGAAGTTTCTATGGCTACACCTTC
>NA|TRBV5-1|TRBJ1-2|once
CASSLAENYGYTF
TGCGCCAGCAGCTTGGCAGAGAACTATGGCTACACCTTC
>NA|TRBV28|TRBJ2-2|many
CASSLRRIPLTNTGELFF
TGTGCCAGCAGTCTTCGACGGATTCCATTGACGAACACCGGGGAGCTGTTTTTT
>NA|TRBV29-1|TRBJ2-3|many
CSVEDPGRQVKDTQYF
TGCAGCGTTGAAGATCCGGGACGTCAAGTCAAGGATACGCAGTATTTT
>NA|TRBV5-1|TRBJ2-1|many
CASTLDSSTDNEQFF
TGCGCCAGCACCCTTGACAGTTCCACCGACAATGAGCAGTTCTTC
>NA|TRBV13|TRBJ2-1|many
CASSLGPDPWFF
TGTGCCAGCAGCTTAGGACCTGACCCTTGGTTCTTC
>TRBD2|TRBV5-6|TRBJ2-7|many
CASSWDEGGPYEQYF
TGTGCCAGCAGCTGGGACGAGGGAGGGCCGTACGAGCAGTACTTC
>NA|TRBV24-1|TRBJ1-3|many
CATSDITGTSGNTIYF
TGTGCCACCAGTGATATCACCGGGACCTCTGGAAACACCATATATTTT
>NA|TRBV5-1|TRBJ2-3|many
CASSADKRGGTDTQYF
TGCGCCAGCAGCGCCGACAAGCGAGGGGGCACAGATACGCAGTATTTT
>TRBD1|TRBV5-1|TRBJ1-4|many
CASKSWTQGGANEKLFF
TGCGCCAGCAAGTCGTGGACGCAGGGGGGGGCTAATGAAAAACTGTTTTTT
>TRBD2|TRBV3-1|TRBJ2-6|few
CASSPPGLAGAGANVLTF
TGTGCCAGCTCCCCACCCGGACTAGCGGGGGCTGGGGCCAACGTCCTGACTTTC
>NA|TRBV6-4|TRBJ1-1|NA
CASSAGGNTEAFF
TGTGCCAGCAGTGCGGGCGGGAACACTGAAGCTTTCTTT
>NA|TRBV21-1|TRBJ1-1|many
CASRRTGNQGWAEAFF
TGTGCCAGCCGCCGAACGGGCAATCAGGGGTGGGCTGAAGCTTTCTTT
>TRBD2|TRBV5-1|TRBJ2-7|many
CASSFFREGAYEQYF
TGCGCCAGCAGCTTTTTTCGGGAGGGTGCCTACGAGCAGTACTTC
>NA|TRBV6-5|TRBJ1-1|many
CASSRGDTEAFF
TGTGCCAGCAGTAGGGGGGACACTGAAGCTTTCTTT
>NA|TRBV4-1|TRBJ1-1|many
CASSQEVRTEAFF
TGCGCCAGCAGCCAAGAGGTTCGCACTGAAGCTTTCTTT
>TRBD1|TRBV6-2/TRBV6-3|TRBJ2-7|many
CASRPTGRQGYEQYF
TGTGCCAGCAGACCTACGGGGAGACAGGGTTACGAGCAGTACTTC
>TRBD2|TRBV5-1|TRBJ2-7|many
CASSSTISKAGYEQYF
TGCGCCAGCAGCTCCACGATCAGCAAAGCGGGGTACGAGCAGTACTTC
>NA|TRBV12-3/TRBV12-4|TRBJ2-7|many
CASSSIGPPPYEQYF
TGTGCCAGCAGTTCAATTGGTCCCCCGCCCTACGAGCAGTACTTC
>NA|TRBV7-8|TRBJ2-2|many
CASSSDPNTGELFF
TGTGCCAGCAGCTCAGATCCGAACACCGGGGAGCTGTTTTTT
>NA|TRBV7-2|TRBJ2-3|many
CASSLLRDTQYF
TGTGCCAGCAGCCTCCTCAGAGATACGCAGTATTTT
>TRBD1|TRBV29-1|TRBJ2-1|many
CSVPGQGASSYNEQFF
TGCAGCGTTCCGGGACAGGGGGCGAGCTCCTACAATGAGCAGTTCTTC
>TRBD1|TRBV30|TRBJ1-2|few
CACPRAGGNGYTF
TGTGCCTGTCCTCGGGCAGGGGGCAATGGCTACACCTTC
>TRBD2|TRBV20-1|TRBJ2-1|many
CSASASGSVHEQFF
TGCAGTGCTAGCGCTAGCGGGAGTGTCCATGAGCAGTTCTTC
>NA|TRBV7-3|TRBJ1-6|many
CASSSGSPNSPLHF
TGTGCCAGCAGCTCCGGGAGTCCTAATTCACCCCTCCACTTT
>NA|TRBV19|TRBJ1-1|many
CASSTHSGGVNTEAFF
TGTGCCAGTAGTACCCACTCCGGGGGAGTGAACACTGAAGCTTTCTTT
>NA|TRBV3-1|TRBJ2-1|NA
CATTRRWDSSSYNEQFF
TGTGCCACCACCCGACGATGGGACTCGAGCTCCTACAATGAGCAGTTCTTC
>NA|TRBV5-1|TRBJ2-1|many
CASSPGGGFNNEQFF
TGCGCCAGCAGCCCCGGTGGGGGTTTCAACAATGAGCAGTTCTTC